The 11 T cell receptor beta chains reported below all come from one sample, sequenced in a study of shared clonotypes between healthy human individuals. Method: immunoSEQ multiplex PCR; TCRdb's copy keeps in-frame clones and lacks some. The sample consists of millions of clones, about 95% of them appearing once. Terminally differentiated effector memory CD45RA+ cells were excluded by CCR7 positive selection of CD45RO-negative cells. The sample comprised naive CD8+ T cells sorted from blood. Source of these receptors: a young man in good health.

This chain links TRBV6-1 with TRBJ1-2; no definite D call. The CDR3 is made up of 14 amino acids. V lost 7 bases and J lost 1, with 13 bases in between. Looked up from germline, CDR1 is MNHNS and CDR2 is SASEGT. The CDR3 loop reads CASTEAPINYGYTF. In DNA form, the CDR3 reads TGTGCCAGCACCGAGGCCCCTATTAACTATGGCTACACCTTC.

The rearrangement links TRBV13 to TRBJ1-2; D is undetermined. There are 18 residues in the CDR3. Trimming stripped 4 bases from V and 5 bases from J, with 26 bases between. Per germline, CDR1 PRHDT and CDR2 FYEKMQ (reference sequence). Here the CDR3 DNA reads TGTGCCAGCAGCTCCCCAGCGGTTGGCAGCCCGCTCCTATATGGCTACACCTTC. Amino acid sequence: CASSSPAVGSPLLYGYTF.

About this clone itself: The sample carries other DNA sequences with the same CDR3. The chain recombines TRBV15 with TRBJ1-1; perhaps TRBD1 as D (6 bases). Trimming took 5 bases from V and 2 from J, leaving 9 bases between them. This CDR3 contains 13 residues. CDR1 is LNHNV and CDR2 is YYDKDF in the germline V gene (reference sequence). The CDR3 sequence: CATSAGANTEAFF. Here the CDR3 DNA reads TGTGCCACCAGCGCGGGGGCCAACACTGAAGCTTTCTTT.

This chain uses TRBV5-8 with TRBJ1-1; 9 bases fit TRBD1. Trimming cost V 0 bases and J 1 base; bases outside gene matches: 10. The germline V gene has CDR1 SGHTS and CDR2 YDEGEE. The CDR3 spans 18 residues. The CDR3 loop is CASSLAGGQGPANTEAFF. The CDR3 region has the DNA TGTGCCAGCAGCTTGGCCGGTGGACAGGGGCCCGCGAACACTGAAGCTTTCTTT.

This clone was picked up one time. The rearrangement joins TRBV10-3 to TRBJ1-1; D gene uncertain. Per the germline V gene, CDR1 is ENHRY and CDR2 is SYGVKD. CDR3 length: 18 amino acids. V was shortened by 0 bases and J by 1 base, with 18 bases between the two germline ends. CDR3 in DNA: TGTGCCATCAGTGAGTCGATCGTCCCAGCGGAAACGAACACTGAAGCTTTCTTT. Protein product: CAISESIVPAETNTEAFF.

CDR3 protein: CASSLLAGAVDTQYF. For the CDR3, the DNA is TGCGCCAGCAGCCTACTAGCGGGAGCCGTGGATACGCAGTATTTT. V and J are TRBV10-1 and TRBJ2-3; 11 bases line up with TRBD2. V lost 6 bases, J lost 6 bases, and 8 bases stayed unmatched. The CDR3 consists of 15 residues. Per the germline V gene, CDR1 is WNHNN and CDR2 is SYGVQD (reference sequence).

The gene calls are TRBV5-1 and TRBJ2-2; D is perhaps TRBD2 (5 bases). The germline CDR1 and CDR2 sequences are SGHRS and YFSETQ. CDR3 length: 18 residues. With 5 bases removed from V and 6 bases from J, the gap between germline ends came to 26 bases. CDR3 sequence: CASSLEERSDYQAGELFF. The DNA of the CDR3 is TGCGCCAGCAGTCTAGAGGAGCGGTCAGACTACCAGGCCGGGGAGCTGTTTTTT.

The genes are TRBV4-1 and TRBJ2-2; TRBD2 might be the D (5 bases). With 4 bases removed from V and 1 base from J, the gap between germline ends came to 13 bases. CDR3 size: 16 residues. The V gene's germline CDR1 is MGHRA and CDR2 YSYEKL. The CDR3 loop is CASSPSGSENTGELFF. The CDR3 bases are TGCGCCAGCAGCCCCTCTGGTAGCGAGAACACCGGGGAGCTGTTTTTT.

The chain carries TRBV5-6 and TRBJ2-7; TRBD1 aligns across 9 bases. Germline CDR1 is SGHDT and CDR2 is YYEEEE. The CDR3 is 14 amino acids. J lost 5 bases, V lost 3 bases, and 6 bases had no gene match. CDR3 in amino acids: CASSYGTGSDEQYF. The CDR3 DNA reads as TGTGCCAGCAGCTACGGGACAGGGTCCGACGAGCAGTACTTC.

The chain combines TRBV2 with TRBJ1-1; possible D gene TRBD1, 6 bases. Per germline, CDR1 SNHLY and CDR2 FYNNEI. The CDR3 length is 16 residues. Trimming pared 6 bases from V and 2 bases from J, leaving 19 bases between. Written as DNA, the CDR3 is TGTGCCAGCAGCCGAGGAGGCAGGACAGATAACACTGAAGCTTTCTTT. Protein sequence: CASSRGGRTDNTEAFF.

This chain joins TRBV5-4 and TRBJ2-3; possible D gene TRBD1, 6 bases. The CDR3 has 15 residues. Per the germline V gene, CDR1 is SGHNT and CDR2 is YYREEE (reference sequence). Trimming left V 5 bases short and J 2 bases short, with 15 bases between. CDR3 region: CASRPRGSLTDTQYF. The CDR3 DNA follows: TGTGCCAGCAGACCGAGGGGGTCCCTCACAGATACGCAGTATTTT.